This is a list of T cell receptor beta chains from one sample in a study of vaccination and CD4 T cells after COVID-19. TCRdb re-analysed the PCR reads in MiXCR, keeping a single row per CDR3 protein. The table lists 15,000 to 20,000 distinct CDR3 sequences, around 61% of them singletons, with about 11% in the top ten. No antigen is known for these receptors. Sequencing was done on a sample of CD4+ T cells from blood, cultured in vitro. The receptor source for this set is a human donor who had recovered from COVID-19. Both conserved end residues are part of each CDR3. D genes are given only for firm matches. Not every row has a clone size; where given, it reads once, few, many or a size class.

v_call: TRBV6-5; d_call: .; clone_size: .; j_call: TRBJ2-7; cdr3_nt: TGTGCCAGCAGTTACGCGACAGCCTGGGAGCAGTACTTC; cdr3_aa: CASSYATAWEQYF
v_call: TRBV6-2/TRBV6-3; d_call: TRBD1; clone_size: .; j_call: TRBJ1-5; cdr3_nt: TGTGCCAGCAGAACCGGGACAGGGGGACAGCCCCAGCATTTT; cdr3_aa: CASRTGTGGQPQHF
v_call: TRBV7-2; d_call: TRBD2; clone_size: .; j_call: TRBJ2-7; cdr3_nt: TGTGCCAGCAGCTTAGCGACAATCGGGAGCGGGAGAATTACCTACGAGCAGTACTTC; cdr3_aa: CASSLATIGSGRITYEQYF
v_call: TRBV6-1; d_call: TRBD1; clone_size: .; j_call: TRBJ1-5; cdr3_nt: TGTGCCAGCAGAAAGAGGACAGGGCAACAGCCCCAGCATTTT; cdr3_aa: CASRKRTGQQPQHF
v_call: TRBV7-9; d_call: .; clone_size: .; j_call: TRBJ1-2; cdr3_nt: TGTGCCAGCAGCTTACGGGGGGGCTCTAGGGCTAACTATGGCTACACCTTC; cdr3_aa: CASSLRGGSRANYGYTF
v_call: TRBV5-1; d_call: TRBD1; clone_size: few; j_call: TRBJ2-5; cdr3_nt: TGCGCCAGCAGCATACGACAGGGGGCTCACGGGGAGACCCAGTACTTC; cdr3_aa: CASSIRQGAHGETQYF
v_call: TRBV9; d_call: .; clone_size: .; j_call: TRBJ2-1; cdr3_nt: TGTGCCAGCAGGGGTAACAGGGCTGGGGATGAGCAGTTCTTC; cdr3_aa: CASRGNRAGDEQFF
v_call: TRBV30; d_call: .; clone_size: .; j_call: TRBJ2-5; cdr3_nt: TGTGCCTGGAGTGTAATGGGGCACGGGGAGACCCAGTACTTC; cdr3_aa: CAWSVMGHGETQYF
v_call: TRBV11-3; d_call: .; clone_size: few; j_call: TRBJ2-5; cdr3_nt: TGTGCCAGCAGCCCCCTTGGCGGGACCCAGTACTTC; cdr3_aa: CASSPLGGTQYF
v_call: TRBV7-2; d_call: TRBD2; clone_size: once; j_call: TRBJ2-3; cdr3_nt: TGTGCCAGCAGAGTAACGACTAGCGGCTCGCTTAGTTTT; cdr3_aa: CASRVTTSGSLSF
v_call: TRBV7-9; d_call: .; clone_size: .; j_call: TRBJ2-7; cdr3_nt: TGTGCCAGCAGCTTATGGGGTGCTGGGTACGAGCAGTACTTC; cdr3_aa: CASSLWGAGYEQYF
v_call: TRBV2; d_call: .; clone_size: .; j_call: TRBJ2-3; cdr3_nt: TGTGCCAGTAGGGGCCCTAGCACAGATACGCAGTATTTT; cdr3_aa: CASRGPSTDTQYF
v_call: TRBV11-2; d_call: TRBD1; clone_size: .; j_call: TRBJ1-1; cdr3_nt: TGTGCCAGCAGCTTAGGGGGACAGGGAGGTACTGAAGCTTTCTTT; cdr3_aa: CASSLGGQGGTEAFF
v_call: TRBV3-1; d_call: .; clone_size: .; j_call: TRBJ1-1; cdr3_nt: TGTGCCAGCAGCCCTTGGGGGCTAACTGAAGCTTTCTTT; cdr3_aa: CASSPWGLTEAFF
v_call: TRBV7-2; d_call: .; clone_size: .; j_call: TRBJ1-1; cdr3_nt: TGTGCCAGCAGCATAAGGGCAGCCAACACTGAAGCTTTCTTT; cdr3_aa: CASSIRAANTEAFF
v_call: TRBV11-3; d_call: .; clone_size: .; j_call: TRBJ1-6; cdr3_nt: TGTGCCAGCAGCTCACCGGACAGCTTTTATAATTCACCCCTCCACTTT; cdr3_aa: CASSSPDSFYNSPLHF
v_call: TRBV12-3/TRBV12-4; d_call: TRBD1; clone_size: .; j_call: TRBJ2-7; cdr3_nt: TGTGCCAGCAGTTCCGGACAGGGTTACGAGCAGTACTTC; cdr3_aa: CASSSGQGYEQYF
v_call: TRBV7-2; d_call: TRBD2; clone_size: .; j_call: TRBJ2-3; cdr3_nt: TGTGCCAGCAGCCCATTCCCGCGGGGGAGAGATACGCAGTATTTT; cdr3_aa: CASSPFPRGRDTQYF
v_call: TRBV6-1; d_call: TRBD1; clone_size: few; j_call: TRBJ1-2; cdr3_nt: TGTGCCAGCAGTCGACAGGGTACAAGTGGCTACACCTTC; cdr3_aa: CASSRQGTSGYTF
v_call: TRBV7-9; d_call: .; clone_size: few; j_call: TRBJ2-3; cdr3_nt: TGTGCCAGCAGCTTACCCGCAGGGGTGAGAGGTACGCAGTATTTT; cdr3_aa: CASSLPAGVRGTQYF
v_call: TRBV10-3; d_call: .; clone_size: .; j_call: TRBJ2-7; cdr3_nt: TGTGCCATCAGTGAGAGGCAAAACTACGAGCAGTACTTC; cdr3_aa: CAISERQNYEQYF
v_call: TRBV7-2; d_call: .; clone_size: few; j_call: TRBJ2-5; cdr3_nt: TGTGCCAGCAGCTATGCTAGGGGAGGACAGACCCAGTACTTC; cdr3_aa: CASSYARGGQTQYF
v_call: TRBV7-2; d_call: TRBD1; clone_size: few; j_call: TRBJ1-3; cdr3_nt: TGTGCCAGCAGCCCCGACAGGGCGGGAAACACCATATATTTT; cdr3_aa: CASSPDRAGNTIYF
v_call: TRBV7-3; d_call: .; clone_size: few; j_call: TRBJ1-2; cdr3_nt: TGTGCCAGCAGCCTACGGGCAGGGAGGGATGGCTACACCTTC; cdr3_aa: CASSLRAGRDGYTF
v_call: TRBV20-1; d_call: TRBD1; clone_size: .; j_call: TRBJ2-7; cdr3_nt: TGCAGTGCTAGACCCCGGACAGGGGGCGGCGAGCAGTACTTC; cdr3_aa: CSARPRTGGGEQYF
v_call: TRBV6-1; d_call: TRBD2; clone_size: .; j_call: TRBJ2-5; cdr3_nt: TGTGCCAGCAGTGGGACCCTAGCGGGAGGGGGGGAGACCCAGTACTTC; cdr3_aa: CASSGTLAGGGETQYF
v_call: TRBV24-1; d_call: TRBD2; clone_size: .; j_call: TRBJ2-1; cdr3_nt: TGTGCCACCAGTGGGGGAACTAGCGGGTGGGATGAGCAGTTCTTC; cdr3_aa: CATSGGTSGWDEQFF
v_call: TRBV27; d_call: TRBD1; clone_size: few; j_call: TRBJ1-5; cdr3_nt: TGTGCCAGCAGTTCTGGGACAGGGGGGAATCAGCCCCAGCATTTT; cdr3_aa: CASSSGTGGNQPQHF
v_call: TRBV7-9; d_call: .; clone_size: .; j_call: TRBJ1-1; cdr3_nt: TGTGCCAGCAGCTTTCCGCGAACTGAAGCTTTCTTT; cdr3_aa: CASSFPRTEAFF
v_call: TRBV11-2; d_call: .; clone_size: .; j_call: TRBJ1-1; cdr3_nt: TGTGCCAGCAGCCCTATTGGAGGGGCAAACACTGAAGCTTTCTTT; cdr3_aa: CASSPIGGANTEAFF
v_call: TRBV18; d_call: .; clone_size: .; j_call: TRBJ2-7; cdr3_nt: TGTGCCAGCTCACCACCGTCAGGACAAGGCCCCTACGAGCAGTACTTC; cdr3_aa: CASSPPSGQGPYEQYF
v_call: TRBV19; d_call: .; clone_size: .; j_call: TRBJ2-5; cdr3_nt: TGTGCCAGTAGTACAGGGCAAGAGACCCAGTACTTC; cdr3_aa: CASSTGQETQYF
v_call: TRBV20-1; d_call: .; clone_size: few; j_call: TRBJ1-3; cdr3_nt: TGCAGTGCTACACTCGGGGGGGGAACAAACACCATATATTTT; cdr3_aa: CSATLGGGTNTIYF
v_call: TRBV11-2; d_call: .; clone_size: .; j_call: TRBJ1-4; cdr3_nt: TGTGCCAGCAGCTTTCTGAATGAGGAAAAACTGTTTTTT; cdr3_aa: CASSFLNEEKLFF
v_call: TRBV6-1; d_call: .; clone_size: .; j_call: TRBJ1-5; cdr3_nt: TGTGCCAGCATTCCTACGGGGTATAGCAATCAGCCCCAGCATTTT; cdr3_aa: CASIPTGYSNQPQHF
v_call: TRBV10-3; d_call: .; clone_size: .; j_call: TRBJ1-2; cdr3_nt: TGTGCCATCAGGACAGCATCTAACTATGGCTACACCTTC; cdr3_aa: CAIRTASNYGYTF
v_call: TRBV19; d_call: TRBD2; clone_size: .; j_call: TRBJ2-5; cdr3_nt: TGTGCCAGTAGCCGACTAGCGGGAGGGCCGGGAGAGACCCAGTACTTC; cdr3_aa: CASSRLAGGPGETQYF
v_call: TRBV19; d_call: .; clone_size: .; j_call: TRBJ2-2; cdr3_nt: TGTGCCAGTAGCTCCAGGAGCGCGAACACCGGGGAGCTGTTTTTT; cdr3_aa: CASSSRSANTGELFF
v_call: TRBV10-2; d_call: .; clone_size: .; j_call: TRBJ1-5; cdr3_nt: TGCGCCAGCAGTGAGGTTGCTCAGCCCCAGCATTTT; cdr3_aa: CASSEVAQPQHF
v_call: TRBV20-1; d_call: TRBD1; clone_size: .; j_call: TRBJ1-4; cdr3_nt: TGCAGTGCCCGGGACAGCTATAATGAAAAACTGTTTTTT; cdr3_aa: CSARDSYNEKLFF
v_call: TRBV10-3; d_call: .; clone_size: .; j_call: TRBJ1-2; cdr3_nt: TGTGCCATCAGAAACGGGACGGTCTATGGCTACACCTTC; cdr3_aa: CAIRNGTVYGYTF